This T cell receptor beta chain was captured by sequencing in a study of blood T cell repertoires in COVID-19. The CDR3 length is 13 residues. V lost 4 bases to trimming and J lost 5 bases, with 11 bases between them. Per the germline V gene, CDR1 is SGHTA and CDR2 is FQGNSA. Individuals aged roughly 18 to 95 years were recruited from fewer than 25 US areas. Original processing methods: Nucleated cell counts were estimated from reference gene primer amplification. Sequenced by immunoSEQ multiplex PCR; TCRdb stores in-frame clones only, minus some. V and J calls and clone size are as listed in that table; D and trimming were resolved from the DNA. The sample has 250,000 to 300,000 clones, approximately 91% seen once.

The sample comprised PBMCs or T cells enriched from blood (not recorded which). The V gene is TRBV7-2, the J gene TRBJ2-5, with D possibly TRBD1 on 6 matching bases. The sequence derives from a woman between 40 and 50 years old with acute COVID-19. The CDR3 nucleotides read TGTGCCAGCAGCTGGCAGGGGCACGAGACCCAGTACTTC. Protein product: CASSWQGHETQYF. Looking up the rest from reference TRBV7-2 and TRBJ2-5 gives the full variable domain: GAGVSQSPSNKVTEKGKDVELRCDPISGHTALYWYRQSLGQGLEFLIYFQGNSAPDKSGLPSDRFSAERTGGSVSTLTIQRTQQEDSAVYLCASSWQGHETQYFGPGTRLLVL.